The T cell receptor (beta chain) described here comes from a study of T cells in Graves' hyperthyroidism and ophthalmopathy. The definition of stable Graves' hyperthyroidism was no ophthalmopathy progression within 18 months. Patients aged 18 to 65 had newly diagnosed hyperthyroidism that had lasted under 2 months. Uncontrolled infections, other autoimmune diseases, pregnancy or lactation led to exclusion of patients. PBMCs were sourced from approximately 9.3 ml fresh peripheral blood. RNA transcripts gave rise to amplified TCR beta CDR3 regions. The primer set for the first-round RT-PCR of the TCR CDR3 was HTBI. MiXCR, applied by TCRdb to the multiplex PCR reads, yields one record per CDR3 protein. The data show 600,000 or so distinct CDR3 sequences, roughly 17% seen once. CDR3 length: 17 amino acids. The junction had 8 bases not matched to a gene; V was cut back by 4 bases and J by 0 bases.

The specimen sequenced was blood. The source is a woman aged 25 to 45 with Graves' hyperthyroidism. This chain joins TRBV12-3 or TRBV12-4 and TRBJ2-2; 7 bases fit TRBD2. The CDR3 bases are TGTGCCAGCAGTTCCATGGGGGGAGGGCCGAACACCGGGGAGCTGTTTTTT. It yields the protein CASSSMGGGPNTGELFF.